The clone carrying this T cell receptor (beta chain) was counted ten times or more. TCRdb fed the 5' RACE reads into MiXCR, producing one record per CDR3 protein. The sample includes about 31,000 distinct CDR3 sequences, around 6% seen only once; the top ten take 5.5% to 8%. The data stem from a study of early T cells in non-severe SARS-CoV-2 infection. Unmatched junction bases numbered 5, after V lost 2 bases and J lost 2 bases. Germline V CDR1 and CDR2: ENHRY, SYGVKD. This CDR3 spans 16 amino acids. This sequence originates from an adult who was a healthcare worker with PCR-confirmed SARS-CoV-2 infection or an uninfected control (not recorded which). This chain joins TRBV10-3 and TRBJ2-3; 9 nucleotides align to TRBD1. The material sequenced was whole blood. The CDR3 coding sequence is TGTGCCATCAGTGAGGGACAGGGGCGCCTCACAGATACGCAGTATTTT. Translation: CAISEGQGRLTDTQYF.